This TCR beta chain was sequenced in a study of T cell repertoires in cytomegalovirus infection. At the level of the study: CMV epitopes in the study were HLA-C-restricted (recently identified) and HLA-B-restricted (well studied).

Trimming left V 5 bases short and J 7 bases short, with 11 bases between. Germline loops: CDR1 MDHEN, CDR2 SYDVKM. This CDR3 comprises 12 residues. MiXCR, applied by TCRdb to the reads, yields one record per CDR3 protein. The sample records under 130,000 distinct CDR3 sequences, around 45% being singletons. There are a few counts of this clonotype. Its target is not known. The sample consisted of CD8+ T cells from cultured PBMCs, taken from culture after CMV antigen stimulation. The V call is TRBV28, the J call TRBJ1-1; unclear D gene. The TCR was taken from a human donor in good health (CMV status not recorded). Some clones in this sample may be carry-over from other donors' samples. The CDR3 is CASSGFRIEAFF. The DNA of the CDR3 is TGTGCCAGCAGTGGGTTCAGGATTGAAGCTTTCTTT.